The 15 T cell receptor beta chains listed next were all sequenced from one sample in a study of T-cell reconstitution after alpha-beta-depleted transplantation in children. As it was prepared, the TCRbeta library received unique molecular identifiers. TCRdb itself ran the PCR reads through MiXCR, one entry per CDR3 protein. The sample includes more than 450,000 distinct CDR3 sequences, approximately 20% of them seen just once. The material sequenced was PBMCs from the stem cell graft donor, taken from the stem cell graft. The origin of the receptors is a human donor who donated a stem cell graft to a child with acute lymphoblastic leukemia.

The chain combines TRBV4-2 with TRBJ2-1, with TRBD2 identical over 13 bases. The J segment lost 0 bases and the V segment lost 4 bases, leaving 12 bases of the junction unmatched. The CDR3 sequence is 20 residues long. The V gene's germline CDR1 is LGHNA and CDR2 YNFKEQ. CDR3 nucleotide sequence: TGTGCCAGCAGCCCCCGACTAGCGGGAGGCCTTTTGAGCTCCTACAATGAGCAGTTCTTC. Translation gives CASSPRLAGGLLSSYNEQFF.

The rearrangement uses TRBV10-3 and TRBJ2-4, with D hard to call. From germline, CDR1 is ENHRY and CDR2 SYGVKD. Trimming removed 3 bases from V and 0 bases from J, with 9 bases in between. The CDR3 has 15 residues. CDR3 loop: CAISEGGLAKNIQYF. In DNA, the CDR3 is TGTGCCATCAGTGAAGGTGGGCTAGCCAAAAACATTCAGTACTTC.

The rearrangement uses TRBV11-2 and TRBJ2-1; tentative D call: TRBD2 (5 bases). The germline V and J ends were trimmed by 2 bases and 7 bases, with 15 bases remaining between them. From germline, CDR1 is SGHAT and CDR2 FQNNGV. There are 15 residues in the CDR3. As DNA, the CDR3 is TGTGCCAGCAGCTTAAGGCGAACTAGTATGAATGAGCAGTTCTTC. Translation gives CASSLRRTSMNEQFF.

The chain carries TRBV20-1 and TRBJ2-4; the match to TRBD2 covers 7 bases. CDR3 length: 14 amino acids. After removal of 5 bases from V and 4 bases from J, the junction contained 8 bases not matched to a gene. Germline loops: CDR1 DFQATT, CDR2 SNEGSKA (reference sequence). DNA for the CDR3: TGCAGTGCTTCATTGAGCGGGGTTAAAAACATTCAGTACTTC. Translated: CSASLSGVKNIQYF.

CDR3 residues: CASHSGANTGELFF. The CDR3 region has the DNA TGTGCCAGCCATAGCGGGGCGAACACCGGGGAGCTGTTTTTT. This chain links TRBV3-1 with TRBJ2-2; 8 nucleotides match TRBD2. J lost 0 bases, V lost 8 bases, and 2 bases had no gene match. The CDR3 totals 14 residues. CDR1 is LGHDT and CDR2 is YNNKEL in the germline V gene (reference sequence).

The chain is built from TRBV19 and TRBJ2-1, with 7 bases identical to TRBD1. CDR1 is LNHDA and CDR2 is SQIVND in the germline V gene (reference sequence). The J segment lost 3 bases and the V segment lost 6 bases, leaving 5 bases of the junction unmatched. The CDR3 has 14 residues. CDR3 residues: CASSYRGFYNEQFF. CDR3 bases: TGTGCCAGTAGCTACAGGGGCTTCTACAATGAGCAGTTCTTC. Full variable domain (outside the CDR3, taken from reference TRBV19 and TRBJ2-1): DGGITQSPKYLFRKEGQNVTLSCEQNLNHDAMYWYRQDPGQGLRLIYYSQIVNDFQKGDIAEGYSVSREKKESFPLTVTSAQKNPTAFYLCASSYRGFYNEQFFGPGTRLTVL.

J is TRBJ2-1 and V is TRBV7-3, with D unresolved. The CDR3 runs to 15 residues. Per germline, CDR1 SGHTA and CDR2 FQGTGA. V was trimmed by 5 bases and J by 2 bases, leaving 13 bases between them. The CDR3 here is CASSRLVNPYNEQFF. CDR3 DNA: TGTGCCAGCAGCCGACTGGTGAATCCCTACAATGAGCAGTTCTTC.

The rearrangement joins TRBV13 to TRBJ1-1; 9 bases fit TRBD1. Germline CDR1 and CDR2: PRHDT and FYEKMQ (reference sequence). V dropped 2 bases and J dropped 4; count of bases not matched to a gene: 8. The CDR3 has 16 residues. CDR3 nucleotides: TGTGCCAGCAGCTTAAAGACCCTGACAGGGGGCACTGAAGCTTTCTTT. It yields the protein CASSLKTLTGGTEAFF.

The chain joins TRBV4-1 to TRBJ1-2, with D possibly being TRBD1 (5 bases). Germline CDR1 reads MGHRA; CDR2 reads YSYEKL. V was trimmed by 2 bases and J by 4 bases, leaving 11 bases between them. CDR3 length: 14 amino acids. The chain's CDR3 is CASSQRQSSYGYTF. As DNA, the CDR3 is TGCGCCAGCAGCCAAAGACAGAGTAGCTATGGCTACACCTTC.

Here the CDR3 DNA reads TGTGCCAGCAGCTTAACATTCCTTACTAGCGCCTCCTCCTACGAGCAGTACTTC. Its protein is CASSLTFLTSASSYEQYF. The rearrangement uses TRBV11-1 and TRBJ2-7; 7 bases match TRBD2. V gave up 2 bases and J gave up 0 bases; unmatched junction bases: 13. The CDR3 is 18 residues long. Germline loops: CDR1 SGHAT, CDR2 FQDESV (reference sequence).

J is TRBJ1-1 and V is TRBV5-1; TRBD1 might be the D (5 bases). Germline V gives CDR1 SGHRS, CDR2 YFSETQ. This CDR3 comprises 13 residues. V was cut by 3 bases and J by 5 bases, with 11 bases left in between. Here the CDR3 reads CASSWGGETEAFF. Here the CDR3 DNA reads TGCGCCAGCAGCTGGGGGGGGGAGACTGAAGCTTTCTTT.

The genes are TRBV9 and TRBJ1-1; D perhaps matches TRBD1 (5 bases). V was pared by 3 bases and J by 0 bases, with 15 bases between. The CDR3 is 16 residues long. CDR1 is SGDLS, CDR2 YYNGEE, per germline. The CDR3 spells CASSARTGTVNTEAFF. DNA of the CDR3: TGTGCCAGCAGCGCGAGGACCGGGACGGTGAACACTGAAGCTTTCTTT. The full variable domain, its missing parts supplied by reference TRBV9 and TRBJ1-1, is DSGVTQTPKHLITATGQRVTLRCSPRSGDLSVYWYQQSLDQGLQFLIQYYNGEERAKGNILERFSAQQFPDLHSELNLSSLELGDSALYFCASSARTGTVNTEAFFGQGTRLTVV.

The sample holds many counts of this clonotype. CDR3 sequence: CASRSQVNEQFF. DNA of the CDR3: TGTGCCAGCAGATCGCAGGTCAATGAGCAGTTCTTC. V gene TRBV7-6 combines with J gene TRBJ2-1; D call uncertain. The CDR3 is 12 residues long. The V gene's germline CDR1 is SGHVS and CDR2 FNYEAQ. V lost 6 bases, J lost 6 bases, and 9 bases lay in between.

The V call is TRBV20-1, the J call TRBJ2-1, with D uncertain. The CDR3 sequence is 10 residues long. Germline V lookup: CDR1 DFQATT, CDR2 SNEGSKA (reference sequence). V was shortened by 4 bases and J by 10 bases, with 8 bases between the two germline ends. Written as DNA, the CDR3 is TGCAGTGCTACAGCGTTCGAGCAGTTCTTC. Translating it yields CSATAFEQFF.

This clonotype has a handful of counts. The rearrangement joins TRBV5-1 to TRBJ2-5; D remains ambiguous. V was clipped by 3 bases and J by 1 base, with 4 bases between them. Germline V lookup: CDR1 SGHRS, CDR2 YFSETQ. The CDR3 runs to 12 residues. CDR3 residues: CASSSSQETQYF. The CDR3 DNA sequence: TGCGCCAGCAGCTCTAGCCAAGAGACCCAGTACTTC.